Shown below are 13 T cell receptor beta chains from a single sample sequenced in a study of CD8 T cells in Susac syndrome. The RNA, about 0.45 to 1 ug, was put through reverse transcription using random hexamers. From the immunoSEQ multiplex PCR reads, TCRdb called clonotypes with MiXCR, one entry per CDR3 protein. The table has about 290,000 distinct CDR3 sequences, approximately 91% seen once. The sequenced sample was CD8+ T cells from PBMCs. The origin of the receptors is a human donor with multiple sclerosis.

The chain couples TRBV6-2 or TRBV6-3 to TRBJ2-1; 9 nucleotides match TRBD2. The CDR3 has 15 amino acids. Per the germline V gene, CDR1 is MNHEY and CDR2 is SVGEGT. The V gene end was trimmed by 2 bases and the J gene end by 9 bases; junction bases not matched to a gene: 8. The CDR3 region has the DNA TGTGCCAGCAGTTACCCACTAGCGGGTATTTCTGAGCAGTTCTTC. It is translated as CASSYPLAGISEQFF.

The chain couples TRBV12-3 or TRBV12-4 to TRBJ2-1; a weak D match, TRBD1 (5 bases). The length of the CDR3 is 14 residues. The V gene lost 3 bases and the J gene lost 3 bases, with 9 bases spanning the gap. The CDR3 is CASSFFDSYNEQFF. CDR3 coding DNA: TGTGCCAGCAGTTTCTTCGACAGCTACAATGAGCAGTTCTTC.

In regard to this clonotype: Sequence at one end of the junction differs from germline and may be a read error. This chain joins TRBV9 and TRBJ2-7, with D tentatively TRBD1 or TRBD2 (6 bases each). The CDR3 has 15 residues. CDR1 and CDR2 (germline): SGDLS, YYNGEE. CDR3 DNA: TGTACCAGCAGCCCCTTTTCGGGGGCAAGGCACGAGCAGTACTTC. Translation: CTSSPFSGARHEQYF.

The V call is TRBV19, the J call TRBJ1-2; D unresolved. The CDR3 sequence is 11 residues long. The germline V and J ends were trimmed by 6 bases and 6 bases, with 8 bases remaining between them. Germline V lookup: CDR1 LNHDA, CDR2 SQIVND (reference sequence). The CDR3 DNA reads as TGTGCCAGTAGGAGGGATGATGGCTACACCTTC. Residues: CASRRDDGYTF.

Here the CDR3 DNA reads TGTGCCAGCAGTTTAGCGGGAGGCAGGGACACCGGGGAGCTGTTTTTT. Encoded protein: CASSLAGGRDTGELFF. V is TRBV28 and J is TRBJ2-2; TRBD2 matches at 8 bases. The trim removed 2 bases at V and 3 bases at J, leaving 5 bases unmatched. Germline CDR1 is MDHEN and CDR2 is SYDVKM. CDR3 length: 16 residues.

The chain carries TRBV9 and TRBJ2-7, with TRBD2 matching over 10 bases. The trim removed 2 bases at V and 6 bases at J, leaving 8 bases unmatched. The CDR3 covers 15 residues. Germline CDR1 is SGDLS and CDR2 is YYNGEE. The CDR3 DNA follows: TGTGCCAGCAGCGTTGGGGCTAGCGGGAGTAGCGAGCAGTACTTC. As protein: CASSVGASGSSEQYF.

CDR3 region: CASSIAYQPQHF. The CDR3 region has the DNA TGTGCCAGTAGTATAGCGTATCAGCCCCAGCATTTT. The chain combines TRBV19 with TRBJ1-5; no clear D gene. The CDR3 is 12 residues long. Trimming cost V 1 base and J 5 bases, with 3 bases left between them. Germline V gives CDR1 LNHDA, CDR2 SQIVND (reference sequence). Filled out from reference TRBV19 and TRBJ1-5, the complete variable domain reads DGGITQSPKYLFRKEGQNVTLSCEQNLNHDAMYWYRQDPGQGLRLIYYSQIVNDFQKGDIAEGYSVSREKKESFPLTVTSAQKNPTAFYLCASSIAYQPQHFGDGTRLSIL.

J is TRBJ1-1 and V is TRBV13; D is unclear. The CDR3 spans 14 residues. Trimming stripped 2 bases from V and 0 bases from J, with 7 bases between. Per germline, CDR1 PRHDT and CDR2 FYEKMQ (reference sequence). CDR3 sequence reads: CASSLYGVNTEAFF. The CDR3 nucleotides read TGTGCCAGCAGCTTATATGGGGTGAACACTGAAGCTTTCTTT.

This clonotype was detected a few times. The V and J genes are TRBV7-9 and TRBJ2-7; tentatively, D is TRBD1 (6 bases). Trimming pared 2 bases from V and 6 bases from J, leaving 14 bases between. The CDR3 runs 14 residues. CDR1 is SEHNR and CDR2 is FQNEAQ in the germline V gene (reference sequence). In nucleotides, the CDR3 is TGTGCCAGCAGCTTAATTTCACAGGGCACCGAGCAGTACTTC. This translates into CASSLISQGTEQYF.

This clonotype was detected once. The chain has TRBV28 and TRBJ2-6, with D unclear. Trimming shortened V by 5 bases and J by 3 bases, and 8 bases separated the two germline ends. The CDR3 consists of 14 residues. Germline CDR1 MDHEN, CDR2 SYDVKM. CDR3 sequence reads: CASSPEVGANVLTF. For the CDR3, the DNA is TGTGCCAGCAGTCCTGAAGTTGGGGCCAACGTCCTGACTTTC. Drawing the rest from reference TRBV28 and TRBJ2-6, the complete variable domain is DVKVTQSSRYLVKRTGEKVFLECVQDMDHENMFWYRQDPGLGLRLIYFSYDVKMKEKGDIPEGYSVSREKKERFSLILESASTNQTSMYLCASSPEVGANVLTFGAGSRLTVL.

This rearrangement joins TRBV20-1 to TRBJ2-7; 7 nucleotides line up with TRBD2. CDR1 is DFQATT and CDR2 is SNEGSKA in the germline V gene (reference sequence). V lost 0 bases and J lost 4; bases outside the gene matches: 18. This CDR3 is 18 amino acids long. CDR3 amino acids: CSARDRVGLAAVHYEQYF. The CDR3, as DNA: TGCAGTGCTAGAGATAGGGTAGGGCTAGCGGCGGTCCATTACGAGCAGTACTTC.

The chain couples TRBV4-3 to TRBJ1-3; unclear D gene. V dropped 1 base and J dropped 4 bases, with 8 bases sitting between them. The CDR3 consists of 14 residues. The V gene's germline CDR1 is LGHNA and CDR2 YSLEER. The CDR3 nucleotides read TGCGCCAGCAGCCAAGTGGGAGAGGGAAACACCATATATTTT. It translates to CASSQVGEGNTIYF.

DNA of the CDR3: TGTGCCAGCAGCGCGGGGGGTGGAGGGTCCAATGAGCAGTTCTTC. Amino acid sequence: CASSAGGGGSNEQFF. The chain has TRBV9 and TRBJ2-1; 7 bases line up with TRBD2. The CDR3 spans 15 residues. The germline gives CDR1 SGDLS, CDR2 YYNGEE. V shed 3 bases and J 6 bases; nucleotides not matched to a gene: 9.